These 32 T cell receptor beta chains share one sample of origin, sequenced in a study of tumor-infiltrating lymphocytes in primary liver carcinoma. Co-extraction yielded RNA and DNA from around 18-30 mg of unsorted bulk tissue. Production of TCR beta cDNA used around 0.45 ug total RNA together with a constant-region primer. Three-round nested multiplex PCR performed with slightly modified ARM-PCR produced the TCR beta libraries. A C-beta reverse primer and TRBV1-TRBV30 forward primers served in each of the first two PCR rounds, at 10 cycles apiece. Each CDR3 protein is one row after TCRdb ran MiXCR on the multiplex PCR reads. The data contain around 80,000 distinct CDR3 sequences, 72% of them singletons. Sequencing was performed on liver tumor tissue from sampling region 1. Stated subset: tumor region T1, superior pole. These TCRs come from a man in his forties with primary liver carcinoma and hepatitis B virus infection.

This clonotype was seen ten or more times. The CDR3 DNA is TGCGCCAGCAGCCAGACTCCGGGACTAGAGCCCGGGGAGCTGTTTTTT. Protein sequence: CASSQTPGLEPGELFF. The chain uses TRBV4-1 and TRBJ2-2; TRBD2 matches at 8 bases. CDR1 is MGHRA and CDR2 is YSYEKL in the germline V gene. The CDR3 runs to 16 residues. The V and J ends lost 3 bases and 6 bases, in that order; junction bases with no gene match: 9.

As to this clonotype: The junction shows a germline mismatch at one end, possibly a read error. The chain combines TRBV14 with TRBJ2-3, with D possibly matching TRBD2 (6 bases). Germline CDR1 is SGHDN and CDR2 is FVKESK. The CDR3 totals 15 residues. CDR3 sequence: CASGHELAKGGEQYF. The CDR3 bases are TGTGCCAGCGGCCACGAACTAGCTAAGGGAGGAGAGCAGTATTTT.

This clonotype is a singleton in its sample. The genes are TRBV6-6 and TRBJ1-5; D not resolved. The DNA end is a closer match to TRBJ2-3, so the J assignment may be wrong. The germline V gene encodes CDR1 MNHNY and CDR2 SVGAGI (reference sequence). CDR3 length equals 13 residues. CDR3 nucleotides: TGTGACAGTAGGCCGACGTCTAATCAGCCCCAGTATTTT. Protein sequence: CDSRPTSNQPQYF.

This clonotype has a count of ten or more. J is TRBJ2-5 and V is TRBV28; D might be TRBD1 or TRBD2, each matching 5 bases. Trimming removed 6 bases from V and 4 bases from J, with 18 bases in between. This CDR3 has 15 residues. The germline gives CDR1 MDHEN, CDR2 SYDVKM. The CDR3 reads CASSKAGALGETQYF. For the CDR3, the DNA is TGTGCCAGCAGCAAGGCCGGGGCCCTTGGAGAGACCCAGTACTTC.

Of note for this clonotype: An end of the junction differs from the germline gene, which may be a read error. This rearrangement joins TRBV11-2 to TRBJ2-1, with TRBD2 matching over 12 bases. There are 16 residues in the CDR3. The V gene's germline CDR1 is SGHAT and CDR2 FQNNGV. Here the CDR3 reads CANSFRLAGDFNEQSF. CDR3 nucleotides: TGTGCCAACAGCTTTCGACTAGCGGGAGATTTCAATGAGCAATCCTTC. Variable domain in full (rest from reference TRBV11-2 and TRBJ2-1): EAGVAQSPRYKIIEKRQSVAFWCNPISGHATLYWYQQILGQGPKLLIQFQNNGVVDDSQLPKDRFSAERLKGVDSTLKIQPAKLEDSAVYLCANSFRLAGDFNEQSFGPGTRLTVL.

This clonotype was picked up many times. The rearrangement joins TRBV18 to TRBJ2-7, with a tentative D call TRBD2 (6 bases). V lost 4 bases to trimming and J lost 5 bases, with 18 bases between them. The CDR3 is 15 amino acids. The V gene's germline CDR1 is KGHSH and CDR2 LQKENI. The chain's CDR3 is CASSLDGGASDEQYF. DNA of the CDR3: TGTGCCAGCTCACTTGACGGAGGGGCTAGCGACGAGCAGTACTTC.

This rearrangement joins TRBV6-5 to TRBJ2-5; D remains ambiguous. This CDR3 region has 14 residues. The V and J ends lost 4 bases and 5 bases respectively, with 14 bases between them. Germline CDR1 MNHEY, CDR2 SVGAGI. The CDR3 protein is CASSCTGRAETQYF. The CDR3 DNA is TGTGCCAGCAGTTGCACGGGCAGAGCTGAGACCCAGTACTTC.

This clonotype has just one count. This could be a read error, since a much larger clone is one nucleotide away. In this CDR3 the conserved last residue, phenylalanine or tryptophan, is missing, so a read error is likely. The V call is TRBV24-1, the J call TRBJ2-2; 11 bases are shared with TRBD2. V shed 4 bases and J 7 bases; nucleotides not matched to a gene: 10. The CDR3 is made up of 17 amino acids. CDR1 is KGHDR and CDR2 is SFDVKD in the germline V gene. The CDR3 protein is CATSDRTSGSSSGELFS. CDR3 nucleotide sequence: TGTGCCACCAGTGACCGAACTAGCGGGAGTTCGAGCGGGGAGCTGTTTTCT.

On this clonotype itself: A much larger clone lies one base from this, so it may be a read error. Here the CDR3 reads CAWSSPSWDYGEKLFF. In DNA, the CDR3 is TGTGCCTGGAGTTCGCCCTCCTGGGACTACGGCGAAAAACTGTTTTTT. The genes are TRBV30 and TRBJ1-4; tentative D call: TRBD1 (5 bases). Germline V gives CDR1 GTSNPN, CDR2 SVGIG (reference sequence). CDR3 length equals 16 residues. Between the trimmed V and J ends, which lost 2 bases and 8 bases, there was a span of 21 bases.

With regard to this clonotype: Germline is not matched at one junction end, which may reflect a read error. This chain links TRBV11-2 with TRBJ2-7; D is ambiguous. This CDR3 is 14 amino acids long. Germline V lookup: CDR1 SGHAT, CDR2 FQNNGV. The CDR3 sequence is CTSSSVLLSYEQYF. In nucleotides, the CDR3 is TGTACCAGTAGCTCAGTACTCCTCTCCTACGAGCAGTACTTC.

The chain couples TRBV10-3 to TRBJ2-7, with TRBD2 identical over 10 bases. The CDR3 consists of 14 residues. Germline V CDR1 and CDR2: ENHRY, SYGVKD. The J segment lost 3 bases and the V segment lost 6 bases, leaving 5 bases of the junction unmatched. CDR3 sequence (DNA): TGTGCCATCAGGGCTAGCGGGAGTAGCTACGAGCAGTACTTC. Protein product: CAIRASGSSYEQYF.

The chain couples TRBV30 to TRBJ2-1; D remains ambiguous. V lost 4 bases to trimming and J lost 3 bases, with 19 bases between them. The CDR3 runs 16 residues. CDR1 is GTSNPN, CDR2 SVGIG, per germline (reference sequence). The CDR3 nucleotides are TGTGCCTGGACTGTGGATCCCCTTCCCGTCTACAATGAGCAGTTCTTC. Protein: CAWTVDPLPVYNEQFF.

Details on this clonotype: A read error may explain this, as a much larger clone is one base away. The chain links TRBV5-1 to TRBJ2-7; TRBD2 matches at 9 bases. The CDR3 sequence is 14 residues long. J gave up 3 bases and V 5 bases, and 6 bases lay outside the gene matches. CDR1 and CDR2 (germline): SGHRS, YFSETQ. CDR3 in amino acids: CASRFSGSGYEQYF. The DNA of the CDR3 is TGCGCCAGCAGATTTAGCGGGAGTGGCTACGAGCAGTACTTC. Drawing the rest from reference TRBV5-1 and TRBJ2-7, the complete variable domain is KAGVTQTPRYLIKTRGQQVTLSCSPISGHRSVSWYQQTPGQGLQFLFEYFSETQRNKGNFPGRFSGRQFSNSRSEMNVSTLELGDSALYLCASRFSGSGYEQYFGPGTRLTVT.

Comment on this clonotype: Being one base from a much bigger clone, this may be a read error. The V gene is TRBV25-1, the J gene TRBJ2-3; 14 bases map to TRBD2. Germline loops: CDR1 MGHDK, CDR2 SYGVNS. CDR3 length: 15 amino acids. CDR3 amino acids: CVISGTSGRTDTQYF. For the CDR3, the DNA is TGTGTCATCTCCGGGACTAGCGGGAGAACAGATACGCAGTATTTT. Based on the CDR3 plus reference TRBV25-1 and TRBJ2-3, the full variable domain is EADIYQTPRYLVIGTGKKITLECSQTMGHDKMYWYQQDPGMELHLIHYSYGVNSTEKGDLSSESTVSRIRTEHFPLTLESARPSHTSQYLCVISGTSGRTDTQYFGPGTRLTVL.

V is TRBV18 and J is TRBJ2-1; TRBD2 aligns across 11 bases. J gave up 1 base and V 3 bases, and 5 bases lay outside the gene matches. The germline gives CDR1 KGHSH, CDR2 LQKENI. CDR3 size: 17 residues. This CDR3 is CASSPMTSGVSYNEQFF. The CDR3 nucleotides are TGTGCCAGCTCACCCATGACTAGCGGGGTTTCCTACAATGAGCAGTTCTTC.

Concerning this clonotype itself: The germline gene is not matched at one end of the junction; a read error may be the cause. The rearrangement joins TRBV12-3 or TRBV12-4 to TRBJ2-5; a possible D gene is TRBD2 (6 bases). There are 11 residues in the CDR3. CDR3 DNA: TGTGCCAGCAGTTCGGGGGTTAGCGCCTTCTTC. Translation gives CASSSGVSAFF.

Concerning this clonotype itself: At one of its ends the junction is not consistent with the germline gene, which may arise from a read error. This chain links TRBV6-1 with TRBJ1-5; D call uncertain. Germline V lookup: CDR1 MNHNS, CDR2 SASEGT. The CDR3 covers 15 residues. This chain's CDR3 is CDSSERALGNQPQHF. The CDR3 coding sequence is TGTGACAGCAGTGAACGGGCTCTTGGCAATCAGCCCCAACATTTT.

This chain connects TRBV19 to TRBJ2-1; TRBD2 is a possible D gene (6 bases). This CDR3 has 14 residues. The V end lost 5 bases, the J end lost 10 bases, and 18 bases lay between the germline ends. Per germline, CDR1 LNHDA and CDR2 SQIVND (reference sequence). The CDR3 protein is CASSPYRLGYEQFF. In DNA, the CDR3 is TGTGCCAGTAGTCCGTACAGACTAGGGTACGAGCAGTTCTTC.

As regards this clonotype: Because it lacks the conserved phenylalanine or tryptophan at the end, this CDR3 is likely a read error. The limits of the CDR3 on the DNA are not certain, so only TCRdb's listed CDR3 is given. The rearrangement links TRBV7-9 to TRBJ2-1; no DNA check was done on the table's D call, TRBD2. CDR1 and CDR2 from the germline V gene are SEHNR and FQNEAQ (reference sequence). A total of 17 residues make up the CDR3, ends included. This CDR3 is CASSWPTSGTPYNEHFL.

The V and J genes are TRBV5-1 and TRBJ2-3; 7 bases are shared with TRBD1. The CDR3 length is 15 residues. CDR1 and CDR2 (germline): SGHRS, YFSETQ. The junction had 7 bases not matched to a gene; V was cut back by 4 bases and J by 2 bases. For the CDR3, the DNA is TGCGCCAGCAGCGCCGAACAGGGGACCACAGATACGCAGTATTTT. It encodes CASSAEQGTTDTQYF.

The chain employs TRBV6-1 and TRBJ1-6; D uncertain. Per the germline V gene, CDR1 is MNHNS and CDR2 is SASEGT. This CDR3 has 15 residues. The ends were cut back, 11 bases at V and 10 bases at J, with 24 bases in the middle. DNA for the CDR3: TGTGCCGTCAGTGAAATGGTCTCCGGGAGGTCACCCCTCCACTTT. This codes for CAVSEMVSGRSPLHF.

This clonotype has ten or more counts. The CDR3 DNA follows: TGTGCCAGCAGTAGCACAGCACTAGTCACCCTTTCGAAGGAGCAGTTCTTC. Its translation is CASSSTALVTLSKEQFF. The V call is TRBV7-8, the J call TRBJ2-1, with D maybe TRBD2 (5 bases). Germline CDR1 reads SGHVS; CDR2 reads FQNEAQ. This CDR3 has 17 amino acids. Deletions cut 6 bases from V and 10 bases from J, with 28 bases between.

This clonotype has a single count. The junction departs from germline at one end; a sequencing error may be responsible. The J gene is TRBJ2-1, the V gene TRBV11-1; 14 positions match TRBD2. Looked up from germline, CDR1 is SGHAT and CDR2 is FQDESV (reference sequence). The CDR3 totals 16 residues. The DNA of the CDR3 is TGTGCCAGCACCCTCGGGACTAGCGGGAGTGACAATGAGCAATTCTTC. Translated: CASTLGTSGSDNEQFF.

In the case of this clonotype: The germline gene is not matched at one end of the junction; a read error may be the cause. V and J are TRBV10-2 and TRBJ2-5, with D perhaps given as TRBD1 or TRBD2 (5 bases each). CDR1 is WSHSY and CDR2 is SAAADI in the germline V gene. The CDR3 consists of 12 residues. The DNA of the CDR3 is TGCGCCGGCAGTCGGGGCCGCTCTTTCCATTACTTC. This codes for CAGSRGRSFHYF.

With regard to this clonotype: Compared with germline, one end of the junction differs, possibly owing to a read error. The J gene is TRBJ2-1, the V gene TRBV12-3 or TRBV12-4, with 9 bases identical to TRBD1. The CDR3 spans 14 residues. This chain's CDR3 is CTNSGTGISNEQLF. CDR3 DNA sequence: TGTACCAACAGTGGGACAGGGATAAGCAATGAGCAGCTCTTC.

In this sample, this clonotype turned up a few times. The junction does not match germline at one end; this may be a read error. The rearrangement joins TRBV5-1 to TRBJ2-7; the D gene is possibly TRBD2 (6 bases). Germline CDR1 reads SGHRS; CDR2 reads YFSETQ. The CDR3 is 13 residues long. CDR3 nucleotide sequence: TGCGCCAGCAGGGAGGGGAACTCCTACGAGCAGTATTTC. Protein: CASREGNSYEQYF. Looking up the rest from reference TRBV5-1 and TRBJ2-7 gives the full variable domain: KAGVTQTPRYLIKTRGQQVTLSCSPISGHRSVSWYQQTPGQGLQFLFEYFSETQRNKGNFPGRFSGRQFSNSRSEMNVSTLELGDSALYLCASREGNSYEQYFGPGTRLTVT.

To note about this clonotype: A read error may explain this, as a much larger clone is one base away. J is TRBJ2-4 and V is TRBV18; D may be TRBD1 or TRBD2 (5 bases each). CDR1 and CDR2 from the germline V gene are KGHSH and LQKENI. The CDR3 runs to 14 residues. CDR3 sequence reads: CASSPTRSVDIQCF. The CDR3 DNA reads as TGTGCCAGCTCACCAACTAGGTCCGTGGACATTCAGTGCTTC.

The genes are TRBV29-1 and TRBJ2-3, with a tentative D call TRBD1 (6 bases). V lost 6 bases, J lost 6 bases, and 13 bases lay in between. The germline CDR1 and CDR2 sequences are SQVTM and ANQGSEA. The CDR3 has 12 amino acids. The CDR3 coding sequence is TGCAGCGTAGACAGGAGTAGGGATACGCAGTATTTT. Its protein product is CSVDRSRDTQYF.

Comment on this clonotype: Germline is not matched at one junction end, which may reflect a read error. This chain joins TRBV7-2 and TRBJ2-2, with D hard to call. Germline lookup yields CDR1 SGHTA and CDR2 FQGNSA. The CDR3 length is 12 residues. CDR3 amino acids: CASSSVSGELFF. CDR3 DNA sequence: TGTGCCAGTAGCTCGGTATCCGGGGAGCTGTTTTTT.

This rearrangement joins TRBV29-1 to TRBJ2-5; 14 bases line up with TRBD2. Germline V CDR1 and CDR2: SQVTM, ANQGSEA. After removal of 6 bases from V and 14 bases from J, the junction contained 20 bases not matched to a gene. The CDR3 covers 16 residues. The CDR3 nucleotides read TGCAGCGTCGTTAGCGGGACTAGCGGGAGTATTGGGATCCACTACTTC. Protein product: CSVVSGTSGSIGIHYF.

Comments on this clonotype: One end of the junction is discordant with germline, which a read error may explain. V usage is TRBV28 and J usage is TRBJ2-7; 9 bases match TRBD1. CDR3 length: 18 residues. The germline CDR1 and CDR2 sequences are MDHEN and SYDVKM. The CDR3 DNA is TGTACCAGCAGTTTGGGTCCAGGGACAGGGCCAGGGGCCTGTGAGCAGTACTTC. This sequence encodes CTSSLGPGTGPGACEQYF.

To note about this clonotype: At one end the junction does not follow the germline gene, possibly because of a read error. This rearrangement joins TRBV11-2 to TRBJ2-5; TRBD2 might be the D (5 bases). Germline V gene lookup returns CDR1 SGHAT and CDR2 FQNNGV. This CDR3 contains 15 residues. CDR3 loop: CASDAAATSLETQYF. The CDR3 nucleotides are TGTGCCAGCGACGCCGCGGCCACTAGTTTAGAGACACAGTACTTC.